These 8 T cell receptor beta chains came from one sample sequenced in a study of cytotoxic CD8 clonotypes in ibrutinib-treated CLL. Libraries were prepared by immunoSEQ multiplex PCR; TCRdb keeps only in-frame clonotypes and omits some of them. The sample lists about 40,000 clones; 70% were seen once. The material was PBMCs, obtained at disease progression, from a patient treated with ibrutinib. Every receptor here comes from a human donor with chronic lymphocytic leukemia.

This clone was seen a single time. The rearrangement links TRBV2 to TRBJ2-3; D is uncertain. The germline V gene encodes CDR1 SNHLY and CDR2 FYNNEI. The CDR3 consists of 13 residues. The V end was cut by 4 bases, the J end by 1 base, with 6 bases between. This CDR3 reads CASSVPGTDTQYF. In DNA, the CDR3 is TGTGCCAGCAGTGTCCCCGGCACAGATACGCAGTATTTT. Supplemented by reference TRBV2 and TRBJ2-3, the full variable domain reads EPEVTQTPSHQVTQMGQEVILRCVPISNHLYFYWYRQILGQKVEFLVSFYNNEISEKSEIFDDQFSVERPDGSNFTLKIRSTKLEDSAMYFCASSVPGTDTQYFGPGTRLTVL.

The rearrangement joins TRBV10-3 to TRBJ2-3; D ambiguous. Between the trimmed V and J ends, which lost 10 bases and 5 bases, there was a span of 10 bases. This CDR3 has 11 residues. Germline assignment: CDR1 ENHRY and CDR2 SYGVKD. The CDR3 sequence: CATATGDTQYF. The CDR3 coding sequence is TGTGCCACCGCAACGGGAGATACGCAGTATTTT.

This clone came up a few times. The rearrangement uses TRBV9 and TRBJ1-2; D perhaps matches TRBD1 (5 bases). Germline V lookup: CDR1 SGDLS, CDR2 YYNGEE. Trimming cost V 3 bases and J 3 bases, with 15 bases left between them. The CDR3 consists of 15 residues. The CDR3 loop is CASSEVGQPDYGYTF. The CDR3 DNA reads TGTGCCAGCAGCGAAGTAGGACAACCGGACTATGGCTACACCTTC. The entire variable domain, with the rest obtained from reference TRBV9 and TRBJ1-2, is as follows: DSGVTQTPKHLITATGQRVTLRCSPRSGDLSVYWYQQSLDQGLQFLIQYYNGEERAKGNILERFSAQQFPDLHSELNLSSLELGDSALYFCASSEVGQPDYGYTFGSGTRLTVV.

This clone was counted only a few times. The V gene is TRBV5-1, the J gene TRBJ1-6; 7 bases are a match to TRBD1. This CDR3 is 13 amino acids long. V shed 4 bases, J shed 10 bases, and the junction held 5 bases outside the gene matches. The germline gives CDR1 SGHRS, CDR2 YFSETQ. The CDR3 is CASSRGQESPLHF. In DNA form, the CDR3 reads TGCGCCAGCAGCCGAGGACAGGAATCACCCCTCCACTTT.

This clone appeared a few times. The V gene is TRBV27, the J gene TRBJ2-7, with D perhaps given as TRBD1 or TRBD2 (5 bases each). V lost 5 bases and J 5 bases, leaving 22 bases between the germline ends. CDR3 length equals 16 residues. The V gene's germline CDR1 is MNHEY and CDR2 SMNVEV (reference sequence). CDR3 nucleotides: TGTGCCAGCAGTCCTGGGACGGGACCTGGGGCGAACGAGCAGTACTTC. Translating gives CASSPGTGPGANEQYF.

In its sample, this clone was seen a few times. J is TRBJ1-3 and V is TRBV7-9; no reliable D call. The V gene lost 3 bases and the J gene lost 0 bases, with 12 bases spanning the gap. The CDR3 spans 16 residues. Germline lookup yields CDR1 SEHNR and CDR2 FQNEAQ (reference sequence). The CDR3 region is CASSFGDPLSGNTIYF. The DNA of the CDR3 is TGTGCCAGCAGCTTTGGTGATCCGCTCTCTGGAAACACCATATATTTT.

The rearrangement uses TRBV6-5 and TRBJ1-3, with unresolved D. CDR3 size: 14 residues. The germline gives CDR1 MNHEY, CDR2 SVGAGI. Trimming cost V 5 bases and J 0 bases, with 8 bases left between them. The CDR3 sequence: CASSRLSSGNTIYF. The CDR3 region has the DNA TGTGCCAGCAGTCGTCTCTCCTCTGGAAACACCATATATTTT.

This clone was detected only a few times. J is TRBJ1-1 and V is TRBV7-9; D not resolved. This CDR3 region has 12 residues. Germline CDR1 is SEHNR and CDR2 is FQNEAQ (reference sequence). Trimming took 3 bases from V and 0 from J, leaving 2 bases between them. CDR3 in amino acids: CASSFLNTEAFF. DNA of the CDR3: TGTGCCAGCAGCTTCCTGAACACTGAAGCTTTCTTT.